Each of the 16 T cell receptor beta chains below was sequenced from the same sample in a study of T-cell reconstitution after alpha-beta-depleted transplantation in children. Unique molecular identifiers featured in how the TCRbeta library was prepared. TCRdb itself ran the PCR reads through MiXCR, one entry per CDR3 protein. Counted here are approximately 170,000 distinct CDR3 sequences, around 10% occurring once; the ten biggest clones make up 13%. Here the sequenced sample was PBMCs, taken before TCRalphabeta/CD19-depleted stem cell transplant. The origin of the receptors is a boy aged 2 to 10 with acute myeloid leukemia, due to receive a stem cell transplant.

This clonotype was seen repeatedly, ten times or more. This chain uses TRBV7-9 with TRBJ2-3; 9 bases match TRBD2. This CDR3 is 16 amino acids long. V lost 1 base to trimming and J lost 2 bases; unmatched junction nucleotides: 4. Germline values: CDR1 SEHNR, CDR2 FQNEAQ (reference sequence). This chain's CDR3 is CASSLDAGGITDTQYF. CDR3 nucleotides: TGTGCCAGCAGCTTAGACGCGGGGGGGATCACAGATACGCAGTATTTT.

This clonotype was detected many times. The chain joins TRBV11-1 to TRBJ2-5, with 13 bases that match TRBD2. CDR3 length equals 19 residues. Germline values: CDR1 SGHAT, CDR2 FQDESV (reference sequence). J was trimmed by 3 bases and V by 5 bases; bases with no gene match: 15. CDR3 in amino acids: CASSPSTSGGASRKETQYF. The CDR3 coding sequence is TGTGCCAGCAGCCCCTCCACTAGCGGGGGGGCGTCTCGAAAAGAGACCCAGTACTTC.

This clonotype was counted at least ten times. Mismatch with germline at one junction end may stem from a read error. The V gene is TRBV7-7, the J gene TRBJ1-1; D is undetermined. Germline CDR1 and CDR2: SSHAT and FNYEAQ (reference sequence). The CDR3 runs to 13 residues. The chain's CDR3 is CASSFSVNTEAFF. Here the CDR3 DNA reads TGTGCTAGCAGCTTCTCAGTGAACACTGAAGCTTTCTTT.

Note on this clonotype: This could be a read error, since a much larger clone is one nucleotide away. The genes are TRBV7-9 and TRBJ2-5; TRBD2 matches 13 bases. CDR1 SEHNR and CDR2 FQNEAQ come from the germline V gene (reference sequence). This CDR3 contains 16 residues. For the CDR3, the DNA is TGTGCCAGCAGCTTTGGGACTAGCGGGATTGCGGAGACCCAGTCCTTC. It yields the protein CASSFGTSGIAETQSF.

This clonotype showed up many times. The J gene is TRBJ1-5, the V gene TRBV4-1; D not resolved. The CDR3 is 12 residues long. V shed 0 bases and J shed 5 bases, with 2 bases lying between them. The germline CDR1 and CDR2 sequences are MGHRA and YSYEKL. The CDR3 spells CASSQDDQPQHF. In DNA, the CDR3 is TGCGCCAGCAGCCAAGATGATCAGCCCCAGCATTTT.

This clonotype was observed at least ten times. The chain recombines TRBV18 with TRBJ2-7; D possibly corresponds to TRBD2 (6 bases). This CDR3 is 14 amino acids long. V shed 6 bases and J shed 5 bases, with 17 bases lying between them. Germline V gene data show CDR1 as KGHSH and CDR2 as LQKENI. CDR3 in amino acids: CASSRDLSSDEQYF. For the CDR3, the DNA is TGTGCCAGCTCGAGGGACTTGAGTTCAGACGAGCAGTACTTC. Together with reference TRBV18 and TRBJ2-7, the CDR3 gives the full variable domain: NAGVMQNPRHLVRRRGQEARLRCSPMKGHSHVYWYRQLPEEGLKFMVYLQKENIIDESGMPKERFSAEFPKEGPSILRIQQVVRGDSAAYFCASSRDLSSDEQYFGPGTRLTVT.

This clonotype was detected ten times or more. CDR3 region: CASSRSGFTGGLSEQYF. CDR3 nucleotide sequence: TGTGCCAGCAGCCGTTCTGGGTTCACGGGAGGGCTCTCCGAGCAGTACTTC. The chain employs TRBV28 and TRBJ2-7, with 8 positions matching TRBD2. The CDR3 is 17 residues long. V was clipped by 6 bases and J by 6 bases; unmatched bases: 19. Germline-derived CDR1 and CDR2 are MDHEN and SYDVKM.

This clonotype was detected many times. The CDR3 sequence: CSAGTGDSTNTEAFF. The CDR3 nucleotides are TGCAGTGCTGGAACAGGGGACTCAACGAACACTGAAGCTTTCTTT. The rearrangement links TRBV20-1 to TRBJ1-1, with 7 bases identical to TRBD1. CDR1 is DFQATT and CDR2 is SNEGSKA in the germline V gene (reference sequence). There are 15 residues in the CDR3. V was clipped by 5 bases and J by 1 base; unmatched bases: 10.

This clonotype was observed at least ten times. The rearrangement joins TRBV5-1 to TRBJ2-3; TRBD1 agrees at 12 bases. This CDR3 is 13 amino acids long. The germline V gene encodes CDR1 SGHRS and CDR2 YFSETQ. The chain's CDR3 is CATGTGGAYTQYF. The CDR3 nucleotides read TGCGCGACCGGGACAGGGGGCGCGTATACGCAGTATTTT.

This clonotype was found many times. This chain connects TRBV20-1 to TRBJ2-2; tentative D call: TRBD1 (6 bases). The CDR3 totals 14 residues. Between the trimmed V and J ends, which lost 2 bases and 7 bases, there was a span of 14 bases. Germline V lookup: CDR1 DFQATT, CDR2 SNEGSKA (reference sequence). The CDR3 region has the DNA TGCAGTGCTAGATCGGGGTCAGGGGTCGGGGAGCTGTTTTTT. Protein sequence: CSARSGSGVGELFF.

This clonotype has ten or more counts. The chain combines TRBV2 with TRBJ2-5; D is possibly TRBD1 or TRBD2 (5 bases each). V lost 0 bases and J lost 0, with 11 bases in between. The CDR3 is 16 amino acids. From germline, CDR1 is SNHLY and CDR2 FYNNEI. The CDR3 DNA is TGTGCCAGCAGTGAAGCGGGACCATTGTACCAAGAGACCCAGTACTTC. Its translation: CASSEAGPLYQETQYF.

The chain has TRBV5-1 and TRBJ1-4; the match to TRBD1 covers 7 bases. There are 15 residues in the CDR3. The V gene's germline CDR1 is SGHRS and CDR2 YFSETQ. With 4 bases clipped from V and 3 bases from J, the junction kept 6 bases outside the gene matches. CDR3 DNA: TGCGCCAGCAGCACCCGACAGGGATCTAATGAAAAACTGTTTTTT. Its protein product is CASSTRQGSNEKLFF.

This clonotype was picked up many times. V usage is TRBV4-2 and J usage is TRBJ2-2, with D possibly being TRBD2 (6 bases). Germline CDR1 is LGHNA and CDR2 is YNFKEQ. Trimming stripped 0 bases from V and 6 bases from J, with 14 bases between. The CDR3 sequence is 16 residues long. The CDR3 bases are TGTGCCAGCAGCCAAGAGGGGTGGGGGGTTCCCGGGGAGCTGTTTTTT. It specifies CASSQEGWGVPGELFF.

This clonotype came up many times. The chain combines TRBV12-3 or TRBV12-4 with TRBJ2-2; unclear D gene. There are 13 residues in the CDR3. Trimming left V 4 bases short and J 3 bases short, with 6 bases between. The CDR3 protein is CASSSDYTGELFF. Here the CDR3 DNA reads TGTGCCAGCAGTTCCGATTACACCGGGGAGCTGTTTTTT.

At least ten counts were recorded for this clonotype. The chain combines TRBV28 with TRBJ2-1; 12 nucleotides agree with TRBD2. Germline V gene data show CDR1 as MDHEN and CDR2 as SYDVKM. The CDR3 sequence is 14 residues long. J lost 8 bases, V lost 6 bases, and 5 bases had no gene match. The chain's CDR3 is CASRPSGGAYEQFF. In DNA, the CDR3 is TGTGCCAGCAGACCTAGCGGGGGGGCCTATGAGCAGTTCTTC. The variable domain in full, with the rest retrieved from reference TRBV28 and TRBJ2-1, is DVKVTQSSRYLVKRTGEKVFLECVQDMDHENMFWYRQDPGLGLRLIYFSYDVKMKEKGDIPEGYSVSREKKERFSLILESASTNQTSMYLCASRPSGGAYEQFFGPGTRLTVL.

This clonotype was observed at least ten times. The gene calls are TRBV29-1 and TRBJ1-1; D is unresolved. Germline V lookup: CDR1 SQVTM, CDR2 ANQGSEA. Trimming cost V 3 bases and J 0 bases, with 5 bases left between them. The CDR3 runs 12 residues. This chain's CDR3 is CSVDGLNTEAFF. Written as DNA, the CDR3 is TGCAGCGTTGATGGGCTGAACACTGAAGCTTTCTTT.